This T cell receptor beta chain stems from a study of cytomegalovirus exposure and HLA in healthy donors. The V gene lost 3 bases and the J gene lost 3 bases, with 8 bases spanning the gap. From germline, CDR1 is MDHEN and CDR2 SYDVKM. This CDR3 has 13 residues. The PCR was carried out with 60 Vbeta primers and 13 Jbeta primers. Profiling relied on immunoSEQ multiplex PCR, and the TCRdb table lists in-frame clones only, not all of them. The table lists around 130,000 clones, 65% to 75% of them singletons. The source of this sequence is a man aged 40-55 years in good health and CMV-seropositive. The sample comprised PBMCs. The chain recombines TRBV28 with TRBJ2-5; weak D call: TRBD1 (5 bases). Here the CDR3 DNA reads TGTGCCAGCAGTTTTGGCAGGGAAGAGACCCAGTACTTC. Its protein product is CASSFGREETQYF.